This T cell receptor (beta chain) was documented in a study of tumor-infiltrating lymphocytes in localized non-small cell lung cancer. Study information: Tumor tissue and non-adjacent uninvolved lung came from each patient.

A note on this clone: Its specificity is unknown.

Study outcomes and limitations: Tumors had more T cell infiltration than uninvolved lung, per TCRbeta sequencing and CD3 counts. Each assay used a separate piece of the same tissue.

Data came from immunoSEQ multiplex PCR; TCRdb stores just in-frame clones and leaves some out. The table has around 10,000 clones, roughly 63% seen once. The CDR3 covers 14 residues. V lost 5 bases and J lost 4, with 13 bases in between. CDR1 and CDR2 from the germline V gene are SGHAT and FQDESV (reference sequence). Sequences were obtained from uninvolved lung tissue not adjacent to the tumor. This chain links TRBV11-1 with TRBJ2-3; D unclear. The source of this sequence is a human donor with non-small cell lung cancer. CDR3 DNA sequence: TGTGCCAGCAGCCTTAGGACGTCTCCAGATACGCAGTATTTT. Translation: CASSLRTSPDTQYF.